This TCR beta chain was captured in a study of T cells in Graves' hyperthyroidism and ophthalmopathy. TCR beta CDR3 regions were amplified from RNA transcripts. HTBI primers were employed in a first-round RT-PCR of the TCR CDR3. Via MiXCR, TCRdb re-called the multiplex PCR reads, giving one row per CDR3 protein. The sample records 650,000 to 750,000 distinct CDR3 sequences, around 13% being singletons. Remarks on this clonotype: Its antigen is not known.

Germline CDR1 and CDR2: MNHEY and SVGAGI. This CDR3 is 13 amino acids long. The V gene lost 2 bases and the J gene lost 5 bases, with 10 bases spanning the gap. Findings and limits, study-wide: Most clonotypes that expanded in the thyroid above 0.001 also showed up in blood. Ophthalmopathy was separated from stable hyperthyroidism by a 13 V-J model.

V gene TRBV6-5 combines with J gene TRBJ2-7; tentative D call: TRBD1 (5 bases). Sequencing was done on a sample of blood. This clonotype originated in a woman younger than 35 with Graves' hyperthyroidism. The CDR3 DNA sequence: TGTGCCAGCAGTTACGGGGCTCTTCACGAGCAGTACTTC. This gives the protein CASSYGALHEQYF.